The next 7 T cell receptor beta chains were all read from a single sample in a study of control samples from healthy donors and cancer patients (TCRdb year 2020). The library was obtained by the immunoSEQ multiplex PCR assay. Not all clones reach the TCRdb copy of this immuneACCESS table, which keeps in-frame sequences only. Checked studies attribute under half of the gap to unresolved V genes and leave the rest unexplained. Within this sample are approximately 120,000 clones, with around 89% of them counted one time only. The biggest ten clones account for approximately 18% of the sample. The sample consisted of blood. Receptors originate from a woman between 45 and 60 years old in good health.

The CDR3 nucleotides are TGTGCCAGCAGCCCTGCTGGAGGGGATACGCAGTATTTT. Its translation is CASSPAGGDTQYF. The chain combines TRBV9 with TRBJ2-3; weak D call: TRBD2 (6 bases). CDR1 is SGDLS, CDR2 YYNGEE, per germline. V dropped 4 bases and J dropped 6 bases, with 12 bases sitting between them. The CDR3 totals 13 residues.

This clone showed up just once. V and J are TRBV14 and TRBJ1-1; D remains ambiguous. CDR3 length: 14 amino acids. V lost 2 bases, J lost 6 bases, and 13 bases lay in between. Germline V lookup: CDR1 SGHDN, CDR2 FVKESK. The CDR3 DNA follows: TGTGCCAGCAGCCAAAAGGGAGGAACGGCTGAAGCTTTCTTT. Translation gives CASSQKGGTAEAFF. The full variable domain, in which reference TRBV14 and TRBJ1-1 provide the parts outside the CDR3, is EAGVTQFPSHSVIEKGQTVTLRCDPISGHDNLYWYRRVMGKEIKFLLHFVKESKQDESGMPNNRFLAERTGGTYSTLKVQPAELEDSGVYFCASSQKGGTAEAFFGQGTRLTVV.

This chain links TRBV7-6 with TRBJ1-6; TRBD1 matches 11 bases. The J segment lost 12 bases and the V segment lost 4 bases, leaving 8 bases of the junction unmatched. The CDR3 runs 15 residues. Per the germline V gene, CDR1 is SGHVS and CDR2 is FNYEAQ. The chain's CDR3 is CASSSGTGGHLPLHF. The CDR3 nucleotides read TGTGCCAGCAGCTCCGGGACAGGGGGTCACTTACCCCTCCACTTT.

The chain employs TRBV16 and TRBJ1-4; tentative D call: TRBD1 (6 bases). In germline, CDR1 is KGHSY, CDR2 FQNENV. Between the trimmed V and J ends, which lost 4 bases and 3 bases, there was a span of 15 bases. There are 16 residues in the CDR3. The DNA for the CDR3 is TGTGCCAGCAGCCCACAAAACCCAGGGGCTAATGAAAAACTGTTTTTT. It codes for CASSPQNPGANEKLFF.

The V call is TRBV29-1, the J call TRBJ1-2, with D unresolved. The CDR3 sequence is 12 residues long. Trimming left V 4 bases short and J 6 bases short, with 12 bases between. Germline CDR1 and CDR2: SQVTM and ANQGSEA. The CDR3 protein is CSVAAYRDGYTF. The CDR3 coding sequence is TGCAGCGTTGCCGCGTATCGAGATGGCTACACCTTC.

V is TRBV4-2 and J is TRBJ2-1; a possible D gene is TRBD2 (5 bases). V lost 0 bases and J 4 bases, leaving 13 bases between the germline ends. The CDR3 is made up of 16 amino acids. Per germline, CDR1 LGHNA and CDR2 YNFKEQ. The CDR3 coding sequence is TGTGCCAGCAGCCAAGAGAGGCTAGCAGCATACAATGAGCAGTTCTTC. Its protein is CASSQERLAAYNEQFF.

The gene calls are TRBV30 and TRBJ1-2, with a weak D call TRBD1 (6 bases). Trimming took 5 bases from V and 5 from J, leaving 15 bases between them. The length of the CDR3 is 13 residues. Germline-derived CDR1 and CDR2 are GTSNPN and SVGIG (reference sequence). In DNA form, the CDR3 reads TGTGCCTGGCAGGTGGGGGGCGGTTATGGCTACACCTTC. Translated, it gives CAWQVGGGYGYTF.